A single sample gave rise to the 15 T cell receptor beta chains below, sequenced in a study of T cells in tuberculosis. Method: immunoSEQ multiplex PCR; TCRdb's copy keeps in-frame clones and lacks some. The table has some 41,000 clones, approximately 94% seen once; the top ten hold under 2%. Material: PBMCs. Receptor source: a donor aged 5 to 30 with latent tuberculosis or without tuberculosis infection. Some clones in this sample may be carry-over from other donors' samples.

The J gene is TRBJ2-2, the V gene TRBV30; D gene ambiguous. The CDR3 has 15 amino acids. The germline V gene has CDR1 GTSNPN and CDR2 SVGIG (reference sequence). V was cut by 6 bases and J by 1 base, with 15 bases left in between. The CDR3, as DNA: TGTGCCTGTCGGAATGTTAGAGGGAACACCGGGGAGCTGTTTTTT. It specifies CACRNVRGNTGELFF.

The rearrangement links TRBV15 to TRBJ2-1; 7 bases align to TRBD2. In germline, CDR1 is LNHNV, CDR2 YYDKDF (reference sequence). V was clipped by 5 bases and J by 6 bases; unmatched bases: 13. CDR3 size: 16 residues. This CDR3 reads CATSPGGGLGPNEQFF. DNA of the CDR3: TGTGCCACCAGCCCTGGAGGAGGACTAGGGCCCAATGAGCAGTTCTTC. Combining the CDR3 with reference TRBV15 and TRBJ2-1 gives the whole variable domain DAMVIQNPRYQVTQFGKPVTLSCSQTLNHNVMYWYQQKSSQAPKLLFHYYDKDFNNEADTPDNFQSRRPNTSFCFLDIRSPGLGDTAMYLCATSPGGGLGPNEQFFGPGTRLTVL.

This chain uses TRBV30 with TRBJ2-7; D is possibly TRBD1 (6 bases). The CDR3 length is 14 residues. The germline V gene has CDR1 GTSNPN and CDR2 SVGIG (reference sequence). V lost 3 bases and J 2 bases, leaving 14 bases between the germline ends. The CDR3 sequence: CAWRAGTNAYEQYF. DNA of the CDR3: TGTGCCTGGAGGGCCGGGACAAATGCCTACGAGCAGTACTTC. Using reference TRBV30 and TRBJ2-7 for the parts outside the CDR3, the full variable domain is SQTIHQWPATLVQPVGSPLSLECTVEGTSNPNLYWYRQAAGRGLQLLFYSVGIGQISSEVPQNLSASRPQDRQFILSSKKLLLSDSGFYLCAWRAGTNAYEQYFGPGTRLTVT.

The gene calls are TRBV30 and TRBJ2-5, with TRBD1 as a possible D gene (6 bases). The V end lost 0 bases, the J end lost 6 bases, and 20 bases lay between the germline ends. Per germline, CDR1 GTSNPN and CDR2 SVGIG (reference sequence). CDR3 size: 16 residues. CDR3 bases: TGTGCCTGGAGTGTAGGGGGTAGCGTTGGAAAGAAGACCCAGTACTTC. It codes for CAWSVGGSVGKKTQYF.

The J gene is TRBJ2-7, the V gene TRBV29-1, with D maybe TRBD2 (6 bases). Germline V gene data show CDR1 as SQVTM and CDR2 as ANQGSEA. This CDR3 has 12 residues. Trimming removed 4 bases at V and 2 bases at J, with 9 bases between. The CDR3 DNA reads TGCAGCGTTGTAGCGGATACCTACGAGCAGTACTTC. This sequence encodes CSVVADTYEQYF.

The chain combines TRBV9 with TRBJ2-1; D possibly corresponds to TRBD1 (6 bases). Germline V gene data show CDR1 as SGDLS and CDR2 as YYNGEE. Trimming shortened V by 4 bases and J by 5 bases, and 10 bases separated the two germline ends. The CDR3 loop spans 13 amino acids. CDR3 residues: CASSRGQNNEQFF. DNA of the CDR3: TGTGCCAGCAGCAGAGGACAGAACAATGAGCAGTTCTTC.

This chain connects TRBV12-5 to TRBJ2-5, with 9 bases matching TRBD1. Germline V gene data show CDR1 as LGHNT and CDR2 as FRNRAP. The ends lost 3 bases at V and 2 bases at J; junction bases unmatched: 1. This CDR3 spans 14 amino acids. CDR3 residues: CASGLGTGQETQYF. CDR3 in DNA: TGTGCTAGTGGTTTAGGGACAGGGCAAGAGACCCAGTACTTC. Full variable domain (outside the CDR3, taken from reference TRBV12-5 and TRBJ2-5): DARVTQTPRHKVTEMGQEVTMRCQPILGHNTVFWYRQTMMQGLELLAYFRNRAPLDDSGMPKDRFSAEMPDATLATLKIQPSEPRDSAVYFCASGLGTGQETQYFGPGTRLLVL.

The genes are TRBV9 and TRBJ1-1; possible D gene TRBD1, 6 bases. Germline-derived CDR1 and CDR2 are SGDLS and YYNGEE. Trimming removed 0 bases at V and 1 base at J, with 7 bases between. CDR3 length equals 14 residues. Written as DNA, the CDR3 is TGTGCCAGCAGCGTAGCACAGGGGAACACTGAAGCTTTCTTT. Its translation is CASSVAQGNTEAFF.

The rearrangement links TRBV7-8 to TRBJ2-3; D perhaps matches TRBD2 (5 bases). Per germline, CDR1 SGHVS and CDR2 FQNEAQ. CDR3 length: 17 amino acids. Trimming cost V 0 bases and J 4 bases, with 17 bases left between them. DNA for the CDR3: TGTGCCAGCAGCTTAGCGATGAGGGAGCTCCTCGCAGATACGCAGTATTTT. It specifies CASSLAMRELLADTQYF.

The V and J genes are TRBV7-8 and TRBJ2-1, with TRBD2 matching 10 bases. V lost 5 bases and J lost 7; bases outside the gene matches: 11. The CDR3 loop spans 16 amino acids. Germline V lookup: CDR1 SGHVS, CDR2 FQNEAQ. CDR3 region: CASSLFLAGAGNEQFF. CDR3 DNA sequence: TGTGCCAGCAGCCTATTCCTAGCGGGGGCAGGGAATGAGCAGTTCTTC.

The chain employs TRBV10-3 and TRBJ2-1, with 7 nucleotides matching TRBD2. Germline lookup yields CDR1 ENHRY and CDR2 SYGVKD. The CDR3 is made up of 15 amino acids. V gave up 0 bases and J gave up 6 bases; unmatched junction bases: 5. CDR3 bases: TGTGCCATCAGTGAGTCGAGACTAGCCTTCAATGAGCAGTTCTTC. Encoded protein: CAISESRLAFNEQFF.

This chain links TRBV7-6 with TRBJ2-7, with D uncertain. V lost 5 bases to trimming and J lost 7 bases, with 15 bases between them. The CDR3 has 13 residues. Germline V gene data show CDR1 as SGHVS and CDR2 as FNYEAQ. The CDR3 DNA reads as TGTGCCAGCAGCCAGGAAGCTGATCTTGAGCAGTACTTC. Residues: CASSQEADLEQYF.

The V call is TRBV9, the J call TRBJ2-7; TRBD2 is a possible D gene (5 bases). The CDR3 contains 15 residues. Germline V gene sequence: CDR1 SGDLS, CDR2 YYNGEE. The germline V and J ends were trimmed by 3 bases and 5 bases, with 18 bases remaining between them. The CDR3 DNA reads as TGTGCCAGCAGCGGGGGTGAGGGATCCCCCCACGAGCAGTACTTC. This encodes CASSGGEGSPHEQYF.

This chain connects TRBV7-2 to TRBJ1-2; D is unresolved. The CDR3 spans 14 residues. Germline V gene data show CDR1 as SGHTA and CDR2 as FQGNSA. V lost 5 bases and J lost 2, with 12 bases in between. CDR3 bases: TGTGCCAGCAGCCCAACCGGAGAGAACTATGGCTACACCTTC. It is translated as CASSPTGENYGYTF.

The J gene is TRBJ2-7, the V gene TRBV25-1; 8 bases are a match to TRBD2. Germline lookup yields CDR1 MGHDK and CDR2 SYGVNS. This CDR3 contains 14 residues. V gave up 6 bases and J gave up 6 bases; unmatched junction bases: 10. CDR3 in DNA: TGTGCCAGCAGGGGGGGACTAGTCTGGTCCGAGCAGTACTTC. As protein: CASRGGLVWSEQYF.